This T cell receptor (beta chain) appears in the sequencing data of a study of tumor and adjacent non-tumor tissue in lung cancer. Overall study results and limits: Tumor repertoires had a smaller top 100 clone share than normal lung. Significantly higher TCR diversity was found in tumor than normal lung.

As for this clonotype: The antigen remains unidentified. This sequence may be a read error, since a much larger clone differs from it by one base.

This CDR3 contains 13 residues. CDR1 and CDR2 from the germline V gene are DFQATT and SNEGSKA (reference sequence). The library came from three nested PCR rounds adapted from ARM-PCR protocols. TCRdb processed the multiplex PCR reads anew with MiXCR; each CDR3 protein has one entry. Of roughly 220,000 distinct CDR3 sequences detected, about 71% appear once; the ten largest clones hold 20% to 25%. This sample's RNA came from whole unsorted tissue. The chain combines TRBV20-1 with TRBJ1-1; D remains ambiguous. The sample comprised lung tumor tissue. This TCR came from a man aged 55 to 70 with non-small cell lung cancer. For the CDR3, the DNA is TGCAGTGCTAGATCCAGATGGAACACTGATGCTTTCTTT. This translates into CSARSRWNTDAFF.